These 20 T cell receptor beta chains were all obtained from the same sample, sequenced in a study of tumor-infiltrating lymphocytes in primary liver carcinoma. A constant-region primer served to make TCR beta cDNA from about 500 ng total RNA. Library construction for TCR beta comprised three nested multiplex PCR rounds performed with slightly modified ARM-PCR. With TRBV1-TRBV30 forward primers and a C-beta reverse primer, the first two PCR rounds were run for around 10 cycles each. TCRdb analysed the multiplex PCR reads with MiXCR anew, one entry per CDR3 protein. Of approximately 330,000 distinct CDR3 sequences in the sample, less than 75% were seen once. It was unsorted whole blood that yielded blood RNA, and germline DNA was also extracted. Material for sequencing was peripheral blood. The receptor set was obtained from a man aged 40-55 years with primary liver carcinoma and hepatitis B virus infection.

The V call is TRBV30, the J call TRBJ1-5, with D hard to call. V gave up 1 base and J gave up 5 bases, with 9 bases separating them. The CDR3 contains 13 residues. Germline V gene sequence: CDR1 GTSNPN, CDR2 SVGIG (reference sequence). CDR3 in amino acids: CAWSAQVDQPQHF. The CDR3 DNA is TGTGCCTGGAGTGCGCAAGTGGATCAGCCCCAGCATTTT. Full variable domain (remainder filled in from reference TRBV30 and TRBJ1-5): SQTIHQWPATLVQPVGSPLSLECTVEGTSNPNLYWYRQAAGRGLQLLFYSVGIGQISSEVPQNLSASRPQDRQFILSSKKLLLSDSGFYLCAWSAQVDQPQHFGDGTRLSIL.

As for this clonotype: A read error is likely, as this CDR3 ends without the conserved phenylalanine or tryptophan. The chain is built from TRBV11-3 and TRBJ1-1; D gene uncertain. V was trimmed by 5 bases and J by 4 bases, leaving 11 bases between them. This CDR3 comprises 13 residues. Germline CDR1 and CDR2: SGHNT and YENEEA. CDR3 DNA sequence: TGTGCCAGCAGCGCGTACCGAAGCACTGAAGCTTTCTTA. It codes for CASSAYRSTEAFL.

This clonotype was seen only a few times. V gene TRBV6-6 combines with J gene TRBJ1-5; D remains unclear. CDR3 length: 17 residues. The germline CDR1 and CDR2 sequences are MNHNY and SVGAGI (reference sequence). Trimming removed 0 bases from V and 4 bases from J, with 16 bases in between. This CDR3 is CASSYSISGRDNQPQHF. The CDR3 DNA sequence: TGTGCCAGCAGTTACTCGATATCGGGGAGGGATAATCAGCCCCAGCATTTT.

Points on this clonotype: Germline is not matched at one junction end, which may reflect a read error. The rearrangement uses TRBV11-2 and TRBJ2-7; perhaps TRBD2 as D (5 bases). The CDR3 is 15 residues long. Per germline, CDR1 SGHAT and CDR2 FQNNGV. Written as DNA, the CDR3 is TGTGCCAGTAGCTACGGGATTATACTTTCCTACGAGCAGTACTTC. Translating gives CASSYGIILSYEQYF.

This clonotype was detected only once. This may come from a read error, since a much larger clone is one base off. The rearrangement uses TRBV5-4 and TRBJ2-1, with TRBD2 matching over 9 bases. The germline V gene encodes CDR1 SGHNT and CDR2 YYREEE (reference sequence). The CDR3 is 14 amino acids. This CDR3 is CASSSTSGRNEQLF. The CDR3 nucleotides are TGTGCCAGCAGCTCGACTAGCGGACGTAATGAGCAGCTCTTC.

This rearrangement joins TRBV25-1 to TRBJ2-5; D assignment may be TRBD1 or TRBD2 (5 bases each). V gave up 4 bases and J gave up 2 bases, with 14 bases separating them. Germline assignment: CDR1 MGHDK and CDR2 SYGVNS. The CDR3 extends over 15 amino acids. CDR3 bases: TGTGCCAGCAGTGGATATTTGGGGGAGCAAGAGACCCAGTACTTC. This translates into CASSGYLGEQETQYF.

In the case of this clonotype: The junction differs from germline at one of its ends, possibly a read error. The chain recombines TRBV11-2 with TRBJ1-1; perhaps TRBD1 as D (5 bases). The CDR3 has 14 amino acids. Germline V gives CDR1 SGHAT, CDR2 FQNNGV. This CDR3 reads CASSLGGLGIEAFF. The CDR3 coding sequence is TGTGCCAGCAGCTTAGGGGGCTTGGGCATTGAAGCCTTCTTT.

This clonotype occurred many times. This chain links TRBV12-3 or TRBV12-4 with TRBJ2-5; tentative D call: TRBD2 (5 bases). Trimming took 3 bases from V and 2 from J, leaving 10 bases between them. The length of the CDR3 is 14 residues. CDR3 coding DNA: TGTGCCAGCAGTTTTGGTCCGGGGCAAGAGACCCAGTACTTC. Its translation: CASSFGPGQETQYF.

Of note for this clonotype: A junction boundary mismatches the germline segment, possibly from a read error. The rearrangement uses TRBV11-2 and TRBJ2-1; the D is unclear. Germline V gene sequence: CDR1 SGHAT, CDR2 FQNNGV. The CDR3 runs 15 residues. The CDR3 region is CASSENIGSFNEQSF. The CDR3 DNA reads TGTGCCAGCAGTGAAAATATCGGTTCCTTCAATGAGCAGTCCTTC.

In the case of this clonotype: The junction and the germline gene differ at one end; a read error may be behind it. CDR3 coding DNA: TGTGCCAGCAGCTTACGCACGAACGCCGGGGAGCTGTTTTTT. This codes for CASSLRTNAGELFF. The chain joins TRBV11-2 to TRBJ2-2, with D uncertain. Germline values: CDR1 SGHAT, CDR2 FQNNGV. CDR3 length equals 14 residues.

This clonotype was found many times. The chain links TRBV11-2 to TRBJ1-1, with no clear D. The CDR3 length is 13 residues. Germline V CDR1 and CDR2: SGHAT, FQNNGV. V lost 0 bases and J lost 8, with 10 bases in between. CDR3 nucleotides: TGTGCCAGCAGCTTAGATCGTTCCCGGGAAGCTTTCTTT. Protein: CASSLDRSREAFF.

Note on this clonotype: One end of the junction fails to match germline, which may point to a read error. DNA for the CDR3: TGTTCCAGCAGCTTCGGGACTAGCGGGACCGGGTCGTTGGATGAACAGTTCTTC. Its translation: CSSSFGTSGTGSLDEQFF. The rearrangement joins TRBV5-4 to TRBJ2-1, with 13 bases that match TRBD2. The germline V gene encodes CDR1 SGHNT and CDR2 YYREEE (reference sequence). The CDR3 has 18 residues.

The table lists this clonotype with many counts. The chain joins TRBV11-2 to TRBJ2-7; a possible D gene is TRBD1 (5 bases). Between the trimmed V and J ends, which lost 0 bases and 5 bases, there was a span of 8 bases. Germline assignment: CDR1 SGHAT and CDR2 FQNNGV. CDR3 length equals 13 residues. Here the CDR3 DNA reads TGTGCCAGCAGCTTAGATAGGGGCGACGAGCAGTACTTC. Protein: CASSLDRGDEQYF.

CDR3 amino acids: CASSREGSYNEQFF. In nucleotides, the CDR3 is TGTGCCAGCAGCAGGGAGGGTTCCTACAATGAGCAGTTCTTC. The chain carries TRBV2 and TRBJ2-1; TRBD2 agrees at 7 bases. The J segment lost 1 base and the V segment lost 6 bases, leaving 3 bases of the junction unmatched. The CDR3 runs to 14 residues. Germline loops: CDR1 SNHLY, CDR2 FYNNEI.

Concerning this clonotype: This clone may be a read error of a much larger clone one base away. V gene TRBV6-2 or TRBV6-3 combines with J gene TRBJ2-2, with D hard to call. V dropped 2 bases and J dropped 3 bases, with 4 bases sitting between them. Germline CDR1 reads MNHEY; CDR2 reads SVGEGT. The CDR3 is made up of 13 amino acids. In DNA, the CDR3 is TGTGCCAGCAGTTACAGCCACACCGGGGAGCTGTTTTTT. Translated: CASSYSHTGELFF.

This chain links TRBV30 with TRBJ2-1, with D perhaps TRBD2 (6 bases). Germline CDR1 is GTSNPN and CDR2 is SVGIG (reference sequence). Trimming removed 5 bases at V and 7 bases at J, with 15 bases between. The CDR3 covers 13 residues. Here the CDR3 DNA reads TGTGCCTGGGAGCGGGCTGTAGAAAATGAGCAGTTCTTC. It specifies CAWERAVENEQFF.

This clonotype was counted only a few times. The rearrangement uses TRBV6-1 and TRBJ2-7; 7 nucleotides line up with TRBD1. In germline, CDR1 is MNHNS, CDR2 SASEGT. CDR3 length equals 14 residues. V lost 3 bases to trimming and J lost 2 bases; unmatched junction nucleotides: 4. CDR3 nucleotide sequence: TGTGCCAGCAGTGAGACAGGGAAAACCTACGAGCAGTACTTC. This encodes CASSETGKTYEQYF.

This clonotype was found many times. The V gene is TRBV12-3 or TRBV12-4, the J gene TRBJ1-6, with a tentative D call TRBD1 (6 bases). The CDR3 consists of 15 residues. V was shortened by 2 bases and J by 7 bases, with 12 bases between the two germline ends. In nucleotides, the CDR3 is TGTGCCAGCAGTTTACGGGGGGCGCGGAATTCACCCCTCCACTTT. Encoded protein: CASSLRGARNSPLHF.

As to this clonotype: One end of the junction is discordant with germline, which a read error may explain. The chain combines TRBV11-2 with TRBJ2-1, with a tentative D call TRBD2 (6 bases). In germline, CDR1 is SGHAT, CDR2 FQNNGV. The CDR3 sequence is 15 residues long. CDR3 nucleotide sequence: TGTACCAGCACCTCAGCCGGGGGTCTTTACAATGAGCAGTTCTTC. Translating it yields CTSTSAGGLYNEQFF.

As for this clonotype: This may be a read error, as it is one base from a much larger clone. This CDR3 fails to terminate in the conserved phenylalanine or tryptophan, so it likely reflects a read error. The J gene is TRBJ2-1, the V gene TRBV6-2 or TRBV6-3, with 9 bases matching TRBD1. This CDR3 comprises 16 residues. J was trimmed by 10 bases and V by 6 bases; bases with no gene match: 16. Germline CDR1 and CDR2: MNHEY and SVGEGT. CDR3 in amino acids: CASSNDRDRVSQEQFS. The CDR3 nucleotides read TGTGCCAGCAGCAACGACCGGGACAGGGTTTCTCAAGAGCAGTTCTCC.